This T cell receptor beta chain comes out of a study of T-cell reconstitution after alpha-beta-depleted transplantation in children. Study-wide results and limits: By about two months after transplant, alpha-beta T cells reportedly arose from several hundred graft clones that had expanded. Fresh T-cell production supplied most of the T-cell counts and diversity seen one year after transplant.

In germline, CDR1 is LGHNA, CDR2 YSLEER. The CDR3 length is 18 residues. V shed 2 bases and J 7 bases; nucleotides not matched to a gene: 11. Unique molecular identifiers were incorporated when the TCRbeta library was constructed. MiXCR, run by TCRdb on the PCR reads, gives a single entry per CDR3 protein. The profile shows about 500,000 distinct CDR3 sequences, 10% to 12% of them singletons. This clonotype was observed a handful of times. Its antigen is undetermined. The sequence was collected from a female patient aged 2 to 10 who had a stem cell transplant for aplastic anemia, so the T cells may come from the graft donor. This chain links TRBV4-3 with TRBJ2-2; 12 nucleotides align to TRBD2. This specimen consisted of PBMCs, mostly from graft donor cells, obtained 180 days after TCRalphabeta/CD19-depleted stem cell transplant. The CDR3 is CASSQYVGTSGSGGELFF. The CDR3, as DNA: TGCGCCAGCAGCCAATACGTGGGGACTAGCGGGTCCGGCGGGGAGCTGTTTTTT.